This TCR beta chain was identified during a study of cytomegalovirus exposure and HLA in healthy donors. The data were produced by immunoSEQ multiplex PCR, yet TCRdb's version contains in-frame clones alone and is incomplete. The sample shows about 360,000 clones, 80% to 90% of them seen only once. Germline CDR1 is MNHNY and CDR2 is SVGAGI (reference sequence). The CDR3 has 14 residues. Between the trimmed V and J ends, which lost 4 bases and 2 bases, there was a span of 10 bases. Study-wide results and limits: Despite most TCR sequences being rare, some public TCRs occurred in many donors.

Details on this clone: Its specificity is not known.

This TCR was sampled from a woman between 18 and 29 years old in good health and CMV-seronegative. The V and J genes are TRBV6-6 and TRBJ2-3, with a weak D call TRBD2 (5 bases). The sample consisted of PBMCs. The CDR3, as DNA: TGTGCCAGCAGTTTTCGGACTTACACAGATACGCAGTATTTT. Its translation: CASSFRTYTDTQYF.